This TCR beta chain was recorded in a study of shared clonotypes between healthy human individuals. V lost 0 bases, J lost 3 bases, and 3 bases lay in between. This CDR3 is 12 amino acids long. The germline CDR1 and CDR2 sequences are SGHDT and YYEEEE. Clones were read by immunoSEQ multiplex PCR, and TCRdb kept only the in-frame ones, dropping some. The table has fewer than 600,000 clones, 75% to 85% seen once; the top ten hold approximately 12%. The V call is TRBV5-6, the J call TRBJ1-2; D remains unclear. The TCR was taken from a woman aged 40 to 50 in good health. Some clones in this sample may be carry-over from other donors' samples. Source material: PBMCs. CDR3 region: CASSLGDYGYTF. The CDR3 coding sequence is TGTGCCAGCAGCTTGGGGGACTATGGCTACACCTTC.